Below are 23 T cell receptor beta chains sequenced from a single sample in a study of lymphopenia after photon versus proton radiotherapy. TCRdb's copy holds only in-frame clones and misses some; the assay was immunoSEQ multiplex PCR. The table lists roughly 63,000 clones, approximately 84% of them singletons. Material: peripheral blood, obtained from a patient treated with proton-based radiotherapy. Receptor source: a man aged 60-69 years with pancreatic cancer.

The rearrangement uses TRBV13 and TRBJ1-2, with TRBD1 matching 8 bases. V was pared by 2 bases and J by 2 bases, with 1 base of the junction left unmatched. CDR1 and CDR2 (germline): PRHDT, FYEKMQ (reference sequence). There are 14 residues in the CDR3. CDR3 coding DNA: TGTGCCAGCAGCTTACGACAGGGGAACTATGGCTACACCTTC. It codes for CASSLRQGNYGYTF. The whole variable domain, remainder taken from reference TRBV13 and TRBJ1-2, is AAGVIQSPRHLIKEKRETATLKCYPIPRHDTVYWYQQGPGQDPQFLISFYEKMQSDKGSIPDRFSAQQFSDYHSELNMSSLELGDSALYFCASSLRQGNYGYTFGSGTRLTVV.

This chain links TRBV18 with TRBJ2-7; TRBD2 agrees at 8 bases. In germline, CDR1 is KGHSH, CDR2 LQKENI. J gave up 4 bases and V 4 bases, and 9 bases lay outside the gene matches. The CDR3 consists of 15 residues. The CDR3 reads CASSQPGLGGYEQYF. The CDR3, as DNA: TGTGCCAGCTCACAACCGGGACTAGGAGGGTACGAGCAGTACTTC.

The rearrangement uses TRBV27 and TRBJ2-1; 10 bases match TRBD1. V trimming: 5 bases; J trimming: 1 base; junction bases outside the gene matches: 20. This CDR3 has 21 amino acids. From germline, CDR1 is MNHEY and CDR2 SMNVEV (reference sequence). CDR3 sequence: CASSPRKFLPGQGKSYNEQFF. DNA of the CDR3: TGTGCCAGCAGTCCCCGAAAGTTCTTACCGGGACAGGGGAAGTCCTACAATGAGCAGTTCTTC.

J is TRBJ1-4 and V is TRBV6-1; 9 nucleotides agree with TRBD1. The CDR3 has 16 amino acids. The ends lost 0 bases at V and 7 bases at J; junction bases unmatched: 6. Germline assignment: CDR1 MNHNS and CDR2 SASEGT. The DNA of the CDR3 is TGTGCCAGCAGTGAAGCCTTAGGGACAGGGACTGAAAAACTGTTTTTT. Protein product: CASSEALGTGTEKLFF.

The chain has TRBV11-2 and TRBJ2-1; D not certain. This CDR3 has 13 amino acids. CDR1 and CDR2 from the germline V gene are SGHAT and FQNNGV. V was cut by 3 bases and J by 1 base, with 4 bases left in between. CDR3 region: CASSLASYNEQFF. The DNA for the CDR3 is TGTGCCAGCAGCTTGGCTTCCTACAATGAGCAGTTCTTC.

The J gene is TRBJ2-3, the V gene TRBV5-1; TRBD2 aligns across 8 bases. Losses at the gene ends were 4 bases for V and 1 base for J; bases not matched to a gene: 11. The CDR3 has 17 amino acids. Germline V gene sequence: CDR1 SGHRS, CDR2 YFSETQ. CDR3 amino acids: CASSPPGAGVGTDTQYF. As DNA, the CDR3 is TGCGCCAGCAGCCCACCCGGAGCGGGAGTGGGCACAGATACGCAGTATTTT.

As DNA, the CDR3 is TGTGCCAGCAGCTTGGGACAGGAGCCGTTTGGCACTGAAGCTTTCTTT. This sequence encodes CASSLGQEPFGTEAFF. The chain employs TRBV5-6 and TRBJ1-1; possible D gene TRBD1, 6 bases. The V gene lost 0 bases and the J gene lost 4 bases, with 16 bases spanning the gap. From germline, CDR1 is SGHDT and CDR2 YYEEEE. The CDR3 is made up of 16 amino acids.

The chain links TRBV28 to TRBJ1-1; D ambiguous. The germline CDR1 and CDR2 sequences are MDHEN and SYDVKM. The V end was cut by 5 bases, the J end by 5 bases, with 15 bases between. This CDR3 is built from 14 residues. The CDR3 spells CASSPTGVRTEAFF. CDR3 sequence (DNA): TGTGCCAGCAGTCCGACCGGGGTGCGGACTGAAGCTTTCTTT.

Only one count was recorded for this clone. This chain links TRBV27 with TRBJ2-3; D might be TRBD1 or TRBD2, each matching 5 bases. The germline V gene has CDR1 MNHEY and CDR2 SMNVEV (reference sequence). This CDR3 contains 14 residues. Trimming cost V 8 bases and J 1 base, with 13 bases left between them. In nucleotides, the CDR3 is TGTGCCAGCCCGAAGGGGAGCGGCACAGATACGCAGTATTTT. Encoded protein: CASPKGSGTDTQYF.

The chain has TRBV27 and TRBJ2-1; TRBD1 aligns across 10 bases. V trimming: 5 bases; J trimming: 4 bases; junction bases outside the gene matches: 5. This CDR3 spans 15 amino acids. CDR1 MNHEY and CDR2 SMNVEV come from the germline V gene (reference sequence). CDR3 residues: CASSPDRGTYNEQFF. The CDR3 region has the DNA TGTGCCAGCAGTCCGGACAGGGGGACTTACAATGAGCAGTTCTTC.

J is TRBJ2-1 and V is TRBV11-3; TRBD2 matches 8 bases. This CDR3 spans 13 amino acids. V trimming: 7 bases; J trimming: 6 bases; junction bases outside the gene matches: 5. Germline values: CDR1 SGHNT, CDR2 YENEEA. For the CDR3, the DNA is TGTGCCAGCACCCCGGGGGGGTCCAATGAGCAGTTCTTC. This codes for CASTPGGSNEQFF.

The chain couples TRBV28 to TRBJ1-5; D is uncertain. The ends were cut back, 4 bases at V and 2 bases at J, with 18 bases in the middle. Germline lookup yields CDR1 MDHEN and CDR2 SYDVKM. The CDR3 totals 17 residues. The CDR3 region is CASSSVEGLIGNQPQHF. DNA of the CDR3: TGTGCCAGCAGTTCCGTTGAAGGGTTGATTGGCAATCAGCCCCAGCATTTT.

The chain uses TRBV30 and TRBJ2-4; D unresolved. Deletions cut 0 bases from V and 2 bases from J, with 11 bases between. Germline values: CDR1 GTSNPN, CDR2 SVGIG (reference sequence). The CDR3 extends over 15 amino acids. CDR3 DNA: TGTGCCTGGAGTGTGTCCTTAGACTCCAAAAACATTCAGTACTTC. Translation gives CAWSVSLDSKNIQYF. The full variable domain, rest sourced from reference TRBV30 and TRBJ2-4, is SQTIHQWPATLVQPVGSPLSLECTVEGTSNPNLYWYRQAAGRGLQLLFYSVGIGQISSEVPQNLSASRPQDRQFILSSKKLLLSDSGFYLCAWSVSLDSKNIQYFGAGTRLSVL.

In this sample, this clone turned up once. One end of the junction fails to match germline, which may point to a read error. The CDR3 protein is CASSLAAGFSYEQYF. The CDR3 DNA reads TGTGCTAGCAGCTTAGCGGCAGGGTTTTCCTACGAGCAGTACTTC. This sequence joins TRBV7-7 and TRBJ2-5; D might be TRBD2 (6 bases). The last part of the DNA fits TRBJ2-7 better; the J call may be wrong. The CDR3 spans 15 residues. Germline CDR1 and CDR2: SSHAT and FNYEAQ (reference sequence).

This clone was picked up one time. The chain recombines TRBV28 with TRBJ2-1; the D is unclear. Germline lookup yields CDR1 MDHEN and CDR2 SYDVKM. The CDR3 sequence is 11 residues long. Deletions cut 5 bases from V and 7 bases from J, with 6 bases between. The chain's CDR3 is CASSPHNEQFF. The CDR3 DNA sequence: TGTGCCAGCAGTCCCCATAATGAGCAGTTCTTC.

The chain combines TRBV25-1 with TRBJ2-5; the match to TRBD2 covers 9 bases. V was pared by 5 bases and J by 5 bases, with 9 bases of the junction left unmatched. CDR1 is MGHDK, CDR2 SYGVNS, per germline. This CDR3 spans 15 amino acids. The DNA for the CDR3 is TGTGCCAGCAGTTCCTTTTGGCGGGAGGGGGAGACCCAGTACTTC. As protein: CASSSFWREGETQYF. Variable domain in full (rest from reference TRBV25-1 and TRBJ2-5): EADIYQTPRYLVIGTGKKITLECSQTMGHDKMYWYQQDPGMELHLIHYSYGVNSTEKGDLSSESTVSRIRTEHFPLTLESARPSHTSQYLCASSSFWREGETQYFGPGTRLLVL.

This clone is labeled as medium-sized. The genes are TRBV5-1 and TRBJ1-2, with D unclear. The CDR3 consists of 13 residues. Trimming cost V 4 bases and J 0 bases, with 7 bases left between them. The germline V gene has CDR1 SGHRS and CDR2 YFSETQ. The CDR3 sequence is CASSIGSNYGYTF. Written as DNA, the CDR3 is TGCGCCAGCAGCATAGGGTCTAACTATGGCTACACCTTC.

The rearrangement joins TRBV4-1 to TRBJ1-5; TRBD1 might be the D (5 bases). This CDR3 contains 13 residues. The V gene lost 4 bases and the J gene lost 6 bases, with 10 bases spanning the gap. The germline CDR1 and CDR2 sequences are MGHRA and YSYEKL. The CDR3 is CASSRPGSQPQHF. CDR3 nucleotides: TGCGCCAGCAGCCGCCCAGGGTCTCAGCCCCAGCATTTT.

The chain joins TRBV14 to TRBJ2-7; D possibly corresponds to TRBD1 (6 bases). The V and J ends lost 4 bases and 2 bases respectively, with 15 bases between them. The CDR3 length is 15 residues. Germline CDR1 and CDR2: SGHDN and FVKESK. The CDR3 sequence: CASSPRQVVTYEQYF. CDR3 sequence (DNA): TGTGCCAGCAGCCCAAGACAGGTTGTGACCTACGAGCAGTACTTC.

CDR3 coding DNA: TGTGCCAGCAGTTCCCTCCGGCAGGCCCTCTGGGCCAACGTCCTGACTTTC. Residues: CASSSLRQALWANVLTF. V usage is TRBV27 and J usage is TRBJ2-6; no definite D call. Trimming removed 4 bases from V and 5 bases from J, with 18 bases in between. This CDR3 has 17 residues. Germline lookup yields CDR1 MNHEY and CDR2 SMNVEV (reference sequence). Variable domain in full (rest from reference TRBV27 and TRBJ2-6): EAQVTQNPRYLITVTGKKLTVTCSQNMNHEYMSWYRQDPGLGLRQIYYSMNVEVTDKGDVPEGYKVSRKEKRNFPLILESPSPNQTSLYFCASSSLRQALWANVLTFGAGSRLTVL.

This chain connects TRBV7-9 to TRBJ1-6; unclear D gene. The V end lost 3 bases, the J end lost 5 bases, and 11 bases lay between the germline ends. The CDR3 contains 15 residues. CDR1 and CDR2 (germline): SEHNR, FQNEAQ (reference sequence). The CDR3 coding sequence is TGTGCCAGCAGCTTCGACGGCCAAGATAATTCACCCCTCCACTTT. It is translated as CASSFDGQDNSPLHF.

V gene TRBV6-1 combines with J gene TRBJ2-7; D might be TRBD1 (6 bases). Trimming left V 9 bases short and J 0 bases short, with 15 bases between. The CDR3 contains 14 residues. Germline V gives CDR1 MNHNS, CDR2 SASEGT. Here the CDR3 reads CASFRDTSSYEQYF. The CDR3 coding sequence is TGTGCCAGTTTCCGGGACACGAGCTCCTACGAGCAGTACTTC.

This chain links TRBV28 with TRBJ1-1; no clear D. This CDR3 is 12 amino acids long. Trimming removed 9 bases at V and 9 bases at J, with 17 bases between. The germline V gene encodes CDR1 MDHEN and CDR2 SYDVKM. This CDR3 is CASTNLQGKAFF. Written as DNA, the CDR3 is TGTGCCAGTACCAATTTACAAGGGAAAGCTTTCTTT.